This section outlines one TCR beta chain sequence together with its context. This record comes from a study of blood T cell repertoires in COVID-19. Overall study context: Donors in the United States, Italy and Spain gave samples during acute or convalescent COVID-19. The cDNA or gDNA used as material had been derived from T cells, B-cell-depleted T cells, or PBMCs.

Source study methods: The assay estimated nucleated cells by amplifying reference gene primers. TCRdb keeps only in-frame clones here, not all; method: immunoSEQ multiplex PCR. The V and J calls and clone size come from that table; D and trimming were worked out from the DNA. The data contain tens of thousands of clones, roughly 80% of them singletons. The receptor comes from a human donor in a cohort sampled during active COVID-19. The sample taken for sequencing was peripheral blood.

The CDR3 nucleotides read TGTGCCAGCAGCCTCCGGACTAGCGGCTACGAGCAGTACTTC. Residues: CASSLRTSGYEQYF. The V call is TRBV5-4, the J call TRBJ2-7, with TRBD2 matching over 10 bases. Germline CDR1 reads SGHNT; CDR2 reads YYREEE (reference sequence). V lost 4 bases to trimming and J lost 3 bases; unmatched junction nucleotides: 4. This CDR3 is 14 amino acids long.